A selection of T cell receptor beta chains follows, all from one sample in a study of blood T cell repertoires in COVID-19. The protocol was immunoSEQ multiplex PCR, while the TCRdb copy is restricted to in-frame clones and leaves out a portion. Altogether more than 35,000 clones are present, 75% to 90% being singletons, with the ten largest covering about 15%. The sample taken for sequencing was peripheral blood. The receptors here all came from a woman aged 70 to 79 with acute or convalescent COVID-19. CDR3s include the opening cysteine and the closing phenylalanine or tryptophan.

TRBJ1-6 | 14 | TRBV7-8 | CASSLQGSNSPLHF
TRBJ1-2 | 15 | TRBV18 | CASSPLGGNRYGYTF
TRBJ2-1 | 15 | TRBV28 | CASSYNRATYNEQFF
TRBJ2-2 | 20 | TRBV18 | CASSLRTSGRTSRNTGELFF
TRBJ2-5 | 12 | TRBV5-1 | CASGQGQETQYF
TRBJ2-1 | 15 | TRBV6-6 | CASSFRDRTYNEQFF
TRBJ1-5 | 14 | TRBV3-1/TRBV3-2 | CASSQRDSDQPQHF
TRBJ2-2 | 12 | TRBV25-1 | CASSLSTGELFF
TRBJ2-2 | 12 | TRBV11-3 | CASTSGTGELFF
TRBJ2-1 | 10 | TRBV20-1 | CSASRGEQFF
TRBJ1-1 | 15 | TRBV4-2 | CASSSGSGGDTEAFF
TRBJ2-7 | 15 | TRBV7-6 | CASSASGQGHYEQYF
TRBJ2-5 | 18 | TRBV7-2 | CASSSSGGPRANQETQYF
TRBJ2-3 | 16 | TRBV15 | CATSRDKGQATDTQYF
TRBJ1-1 | 13 | TRBV5-1 | CASSLQGGTEAFF
TRBJ2-7 | 15 | TRBV2 | CASSEARTRLGEQYF
TRBJ2-2 | 13 | TRBV15 | CATSRDEIGELFF
TRBJ2-1 | 17 | TRBV28 | CASSLWGRDRGYNEQFF
TRBJ2-3 | 16 | TRBV6-5 | CASSSSPGQGAHTQYF
TRBJ2-5 | 14 | TRBV5-4 | CASSVDRVDETQYF
TRBJ1-2 | 13 | TRBV27 | CASGFLGGYGYTF
TRBJ2-7 | 16 | TRBV4-1 | CASSQATGTSSYEQYF
TRBJ2-7 | 15 | TRBV18 | CASSPRQGRQDEQYF
TRBJ2-7 | 15 | TRBV6-6 | CASSQLAGGLHEQYF
TRBJ1-5 | 13 | TRBV10-3 | CAISPEGNQPQHF
TRBJ1-2 | 14 | TRBV11-2 | CASSYPGLGIGYTF
TRBJ2-7 | 14 | TRBV18 | CASSRGQDSYEQYF